The clone carrying this T cell receptor (beta chain) was recorded many times. The data stem from a study of T-cell reconstitution after alpha-beta-depleted transplantation in children. A library of TCRbeta sequences, prepared with unique molecular identifiers, was generated. TCRdb passed the PCR reads through MiXCR, listing each CDR3 protein once. Of a few hundred thousand distinct CDR3 sequences in the sample, roughly 11% were seen once. The sample in question was PBMCs from the stem cell graft donor, obtained from the stem cell graft. The TCR sequence derives from a human donor who donated a stem cell graft to a child with acute myeloid leukemia.

This CDR3 is CASSLWDRGEQYF. The CDR3 DNA reads TGTGCCAGCAGTTTATGGGACAGGGGAGAGCAGTACTTC. The chain couples TRBV27 to TRBJ2-7; 10 bases match TRBD1. Germline assignment: CDR1 MNHEY and CDR2 SMNVEV (reference sequence). The J segment lost 7 bases and the V segment lost 1 base, leaving 1 base of the junction unmatched. This CDR3 contains 13 residues.